The sequence of this T cell receptor beta chain was determined in a study of CD8+ T cells in alopecia areata. For the study at large: A regimen of oral tofacitinib, 5 to 10 mg twice daily, was given to treated patients. Whole-study findings and limits: Under tofacitinib, fewer expanded CD8+ clones appeared among the top 100 scalp clones.

The V and J ends lost 6 bases and 5 bases respectively, with 11 bases between them. Germline V CDR1 and CDR2: SNHLY, FYNNEI. This CDR3 comprises 13 residues. Treatment indicated: oral pan-JAK inhibitor, 5-10 mg twice daily. RNA was extracted and reverse transcribed into cDNA as the sequencing template. The repertoire was sequenced with immunoSEQ multiplex PCR; TCRdb's copy has only in-frame clones and lacks some. The table includes some 170,000 clones, around 58% detected once. Comment on this clone: Its target is not known. Additional DNA sequences in this sample encode the identical CDR3.

The origin of this receptor is a human donor with alopecia areata. The genes are TRBV2 and TRBJ1-5, with D perhaps TRBD1 (6 bases). The sample was CD4+ T cells sorted from blood, taken at approximately week 56, from a patient treated with tofacitinib. DNA for the CDR3: TGTGCCAGCAGGAAGAGACAGGATCAGCCCCAGCATTTT. This gives the protein CASRKRQDQPQHF.